This T cell receptor (beta chain) is drawn from a study of T-cell reconstitution after alpha-beta-depleted transplantation in children. Many counts were recorded for this clonotype. Its antigen is undetermined. The CDR3 is 14 residues long. Per germline, CDR1 SQVTM and CDR2 ANQGSEA. V trimming: 1 base; J trimming: 4 bases; junction bases outside the gene matches: 3. Library preparation (for TCRbeta) was performed with unique molecular identifiers. TCRdb reprocessed the PCR reads via MiXCR and lists one record per CDR3 protein. The sample has 580,000 or so distinct CDR3 sequences, around 23% seen once. Study results and caveats: Reportedly, roughly two months post-transplant, alpha-beta T cells arose from several hundred expanded graft clones. Some patients showed high day-60 TCRbeta diversity, which derived from surviving recipient T cells and thymic progenitors. After one year, T-cell counts and TCRbeta diversity mostly came from new T cells.

The material was PBMCs, mostly from graft donor cells, obtained 360 days after TCRalphabeta/CD19-depleted stem cell transplant. The source is a boy in the first two years of life who had a stem cell transplant for acute myeloid leukemia, so the T cells may come from the graft donor. The rearrangement links TRBV29-1 to TRBJ2-3; 9 nucleotides line up with TRBD1. This CDR3 is CSVEVDRGADTQYF. The CDR3 DNA sequence: TGCAGCGTTGAAGTTGACAGGGGGGCAGATACGCAGTATTTT.